This T cell receptor (beta chain) is drawn from a study of human T cells and chemical hapten exposure. Study-wide findings and caveats: No alteration of TCRs above 1 in 1000 frequency was seen with DPC sensitization.

The CDR3 extends over 14 amino acids. Germline CDR1 SGHRS, CDR2 YFSETQ. Trimming removed 7 bases from V and 7 bases from J; junction bases left unmatched: 9. Indicated time point: pre-sensitization, week 0. Treatment noted: therapeutic diphenylcyclopropenone sensitization with weekly scalp DPC. This clonotype was seen ten or more times. Its antigen remains unidentified. Original analysis: Counts of TCRs in each sample centred on a median of approximately 100,000 and extended from approximately 25,000 to 650,000. TCRdb re-called the RACE reads with MiXCR, one entry per CDR3 protein. The authors' filters were not applied to this entry. The sample lists 270,000 or so distinct CDR3 sequences, 7.5% to 9% occurring once.

This chain connects TRBV5-1 to TRBJ2-2; 8 bases line up with TRBD1. The sample consisted of whole blood, taken in connection with sensitization to the hapten diphenylcyclopropenone (DPC). This clonotype was sampled from a man aged 18 to 30 with alopecia areata. Some clones in this sample may be carry-over from other donors' samples. This CDR3 reads CASFGQGRGGELFF. Written as DNA, the CDR3 is TGCGCCAGCTTTGGACAGGGACGGGGCGGGGAGCTGTTTTTT. Using reference TRBV5-1 and TRBJ2-2 for the parts outside the CDR3, the full variable domain is KAGVTQTPRYLIKTRGQQVTLSCSPISGHRSVSWYQQTPGQGLQFLFEYFSETQRNKGNFPGRFSGRQFSNSRSEMNVSTLELGDSALYLCASFGQGRGGELFFGEGSRLTVL.